In this sample, the clone carrying this T cell receptor beta chain turned up once. The data were taken from a study of lymphopenia after photon versus proton radiotherapy. With V trimmed by 4 bases and J by 0 bases, 3 bases remained unmatched. Looked up from germline, CDR1 is SGHNT and CDR2 is YYREEE (reference sequence). The CDR3 loop spans 14 amino acids. Measured with immunoSEQ multiplex PCR; TCRdb has only the in-frame clones, and not every one. Seen here are 52,000 or so clones, 92% observed once, and the top ten hold about 20%. The sample was peripheral blood, taken from a patient treated with photon-based radiotherapy. The V and J genes are TRBV5-4 and TRBJ2-5; 7 bases align to TRBD2. This receptor was taken from a woman in her thirties or forties with cholangiocarcinoma. Written as DNA, the CDR3 is TGTGCCAGCAGCGGGCGGGGGAACCAAGAGACCCAGTACTTC. Translated, it gives CASSGRGNQETQYF. The full variable domain, completed using reference TRBV5-4 and TRBJ2-5, is ETGVTQSPTHLIKTRGQQVTLRCSSQSGHNTVSWYQQALGQGPQFIFQYYREEENGRGNFPPRFSGLQFPNYSSELNVNALELDDSALYLCASSGRGNQETQYFGPGTRLLVL.